The clone carrying this TCR beta chain turned up a few times. Germline V gene sequence: CDR1 LNHDA, CDR2 SQIVND (reference sequence). The V segment lost 3 bases and the J segment 1 base; nucleotides outside the gene matches: 7. This CDR3 has 16 residues. The data were taken from a study of tumour-infiltrating T cells in Burkitt lymphoma. About the research overall: This cohort included all epidemiological subtypes of Burkitt lymphoma. Productive clonality predicted overall and progression-free survival.

Generated by immunoSEQ multiplex PCR, the TCRdb table keeps only in-frame clones and is missing some. The sample records about 3,200 clones, about an eighth being singletons. This chain joins TRBV19 and TRBJ1-2, with 8 positions matching TRBD1. The TCR sequence derives from a human donor with Burkitt lymphoma. Sequenced material: tumor tissue. The CDR3 DNA is TGTGCCAGTAGTATCCGGGGACAGGCGGTTAACTATGGCTACACCTTC. It codes for CASSIRGQAVNYGYTF.